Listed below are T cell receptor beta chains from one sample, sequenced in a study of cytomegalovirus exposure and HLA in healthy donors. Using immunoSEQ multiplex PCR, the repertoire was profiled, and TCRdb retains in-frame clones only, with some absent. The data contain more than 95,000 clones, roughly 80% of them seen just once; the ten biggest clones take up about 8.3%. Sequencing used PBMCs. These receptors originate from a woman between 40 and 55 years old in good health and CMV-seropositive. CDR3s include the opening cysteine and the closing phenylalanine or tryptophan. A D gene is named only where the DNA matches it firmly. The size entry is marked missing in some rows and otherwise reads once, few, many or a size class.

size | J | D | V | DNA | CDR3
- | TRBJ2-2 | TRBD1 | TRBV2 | TGTGCCAGCAACACGAGGACAGGGGATACCGGGGAGCTGTTTTTT | CASNTRTGDTGELFF
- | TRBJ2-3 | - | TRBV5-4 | TGTGCCAGCAGCTTGGAGGCTAGCTCCAGCACAGATACGCAGTATTTT | CASSLEASSSTDTQYF
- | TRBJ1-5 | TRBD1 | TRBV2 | TGTGCCAGCAGTGCAACTACAGGGGTGGCCCAGCATTTT | CASSATTGVAQHF
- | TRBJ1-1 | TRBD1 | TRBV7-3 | TGTGCCAGCAGCCTAGGACAGGGGTCTGAAGCTTTCTTT | CASSLGQGSEAFF
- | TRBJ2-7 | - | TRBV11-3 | TGTGCCAGCAGCCCTACAGGCTACGAGCAGTACTTC | CASSPTGYEQYF
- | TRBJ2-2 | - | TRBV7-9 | TGTGCCAGCCATACTGACCCAGGGATGAACACCGGGGAGCTGTTTTTT | CASHTDPGMNTGELFF
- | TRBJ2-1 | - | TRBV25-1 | TGTGCCAGCAGTGAATCGCGGGCGAAAGGGTACAATGAGCAGTTCTTC | CASSESRAKGYNEQFF
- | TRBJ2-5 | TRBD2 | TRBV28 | TGTGCCAGCAGTTTATTAGTGGGAGGGTTGGAGACCCAGTACTTC | CASSLLVGGLETQYF
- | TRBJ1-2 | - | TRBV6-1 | TGTGCCAGCAGTGGTGAGGGGGGGTACTCGTCCTATGGCTACACCTTC | CASSGEGGYSSYGYTF
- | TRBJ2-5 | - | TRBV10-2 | TGCGCCAGCGCGGGCCCGGCGGAAGAGCAGTACTTC | CASAGPAEEQYF
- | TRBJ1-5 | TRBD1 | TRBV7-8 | TGTGCCAGCAGCTTAGCGGAACTGACAGGGGGATATCAGCCCCAGCATTTT | CASSLAELTGGYQPQHF
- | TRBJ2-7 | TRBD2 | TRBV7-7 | TGTGCTAGCAGTCATCCGGGGTCTAGCGGAGGGGACTCCCGCTACGAGCAGTACTTC | CASSHPGSSGGDSRYEQYF
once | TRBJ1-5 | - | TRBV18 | TGTGCCAGCTCACCGAGGGGGAGCGTCGATCAGCCCCAGCATTTT | CASSPRGSVDQPQHF
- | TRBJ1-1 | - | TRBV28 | TGTGCCAGCAGTTTCAGGGGTTCTAGGGACACTGAAGCTTTCTTT | CASSFRGSRDTEAFF
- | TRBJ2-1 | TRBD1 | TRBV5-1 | TGCGCCAGCAGCTTCGCCCCGGGACAGAACTCGAATGAGCAGTTCTTC | CASSFAPGQNSNEQFF
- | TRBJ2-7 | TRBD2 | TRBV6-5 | TGTGCCAGCAGCAATGGACTAGCTGGAACCTACGAGCAGTACTTC | CASSNGLAGTYEQYF
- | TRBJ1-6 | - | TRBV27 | TGTGCCAGCAGTAGTCCGGGACACCCGAATTCACCCCTCCACTTT | CASSSPGHPNSPLHF
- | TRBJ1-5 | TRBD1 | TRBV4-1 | TGCGCCAGCAGCCAAGAGGAGGGGACAGGAGGGAATCAGCCCCAGCATTTT | CASSQEEGTGGNQPQHF
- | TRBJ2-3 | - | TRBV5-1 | TGCGCCAGCAGCTTGGTCCTAGCCGGCACAGATACGCAGTATTTT | CASSLVLAGTDTQYF
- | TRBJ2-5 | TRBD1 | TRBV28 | TGTGCCAGCAGCGTAAACAGGGGGCTCGTGTACCAAGAGACCCAGTACTTC | CASSVNRGLVYQETQYF
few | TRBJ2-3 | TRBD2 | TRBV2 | TGTGCCAGAACCTCCCGGGGAGGGGACGCAGATACGCAGTATTTT | CARTSRGGDADTQYF
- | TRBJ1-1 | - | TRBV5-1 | TGCGCCAGCAGCCTGGGACATACTGAAGCTTTCTTT | CASSLGHTEAFF
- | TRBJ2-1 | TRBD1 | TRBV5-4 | TGTGCCAGCAGCAGGGGACAGAACAATGAGCAGTTCTTC | CASSRGQNNEQFF
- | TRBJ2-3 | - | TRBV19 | TGTGCCAGTAGTTCTTGGGGAGGCACAGATACGCAGTATTTT | CASSSWGGTDTQYF
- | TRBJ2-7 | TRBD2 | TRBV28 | TGTGCCAGCAGACCGGCGTTAGCGGGAGTAAACGAGCAGTACTTC | CASRPALAGVNEQYF
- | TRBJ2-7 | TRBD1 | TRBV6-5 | TGTGCCAGCCGGAAAGGACAGGGTCGGTCCTACGAGCAGTACTTC | CASRKGQGRSYEQYF
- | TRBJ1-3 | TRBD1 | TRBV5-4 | TGTGCCAGCAGCGTACTTACAGGGGGTCCCTCTGGAAACACCATATATTTT | CASSVLTGGPSGNTIYF
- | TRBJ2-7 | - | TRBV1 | TGCACCAGCAGCCAAGATCGGCTAGGGAGCTACGAGCAGTACTTC | CTSSQDRLGSYEQYF
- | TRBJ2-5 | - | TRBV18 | TGTGCCAGCTCACCGACAGCACAAGAGACCCAGTACTTC | CASSPTAQETQYF
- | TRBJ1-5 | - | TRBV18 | TGTGCCAGCTCACCCCGGGAGAAAGATCAGCCCCAGCATTTT | CASSPREKDQPQHF
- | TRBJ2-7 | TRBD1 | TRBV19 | TGTGCCAGTAGTTCCGGGACAGGGGCGAACGAGCAGTACTTC | CASSSGTGANEQYF
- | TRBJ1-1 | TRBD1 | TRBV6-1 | TGTGCCAGCAGTGAAGCGGTAGGACAGGAGAACACTGAAGCTTTCTTT | CASSEAVGQENTEAFF
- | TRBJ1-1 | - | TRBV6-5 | TGTGCCAGCAGTTACTCGCCGAGGGCAGAGGACGCTGAAGCTTTCTTT | CASSYSPRAEDAEAFF
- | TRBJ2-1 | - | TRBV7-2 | TGTGCCAGCAGCCGGAGGGCTGGGCGGAAATACAATGAGCAGTTCTTC | CASSRRAGRKYNEQFF
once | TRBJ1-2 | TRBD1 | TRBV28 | TGTGCCAGCAGTTTATGGTCAGGGGGCTATGGCTACACCTTC | CASSLWSGGYGYTF
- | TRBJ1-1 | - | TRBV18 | TGTGCCAGCTCACCACTGAATAGAGATGAAGCTTTCTTT | CASSPLNRDEAFF
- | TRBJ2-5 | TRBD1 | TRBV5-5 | TGTGCTTCCCAAGGACAGGGCGAGGAGACCCAGTACTTC | CASQGQGEETQYF
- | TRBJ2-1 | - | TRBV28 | TGTGCCAGCAGTTTAGCGGGACGAACCTACAATGAGCAGTTCTTC | CASSLAGRTYNEQFF
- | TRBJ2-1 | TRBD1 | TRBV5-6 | TGTGCCAGCAGCTTTACCGGGACAGGGCACAATGAGCAGTTCTTC | CASSFTGTGHNEQFF
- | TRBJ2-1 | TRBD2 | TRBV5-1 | TGCGCCAGCAGCTTGGTGCGTCTAGCGGGCCTCGATGAGCAGTTCTTC | CASSLVRLAGLDEQFF
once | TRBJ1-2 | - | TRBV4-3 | TGCGCCAGCAGCCAAGGTGGACAGACTAACTATGGCTACACCTTC | CASSQGGQTNYGYTF
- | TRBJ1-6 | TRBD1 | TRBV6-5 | TGTGCCAGCAGCAAGACAGGGGGCTACGAACCCCTCCACTTT | CASSKTGGYEPLHF
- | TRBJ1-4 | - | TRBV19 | TGTGCCAGTAGTATTTACAGTCCGGGGAAAGCTGAAAAACTGTTTTTT | CASSIYSPGKAEKLFF
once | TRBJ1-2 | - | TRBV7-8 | TGTGCCAGCAGTAAGGTCCAGGTTGTTGGCTACACCTTC | CASSKVQVVGYTF
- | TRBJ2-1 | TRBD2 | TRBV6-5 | TGTGCCAGCAGGCCGACTAGCGGGTCCTACAATGAGCAGTTCTTC | CASRPTSGSYNEQFF
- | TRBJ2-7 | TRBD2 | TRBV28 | TGTGCCAGCCGGGGGACTAGCTATTACGACGAGCAGTACTTC | CASRGTSYYDEQYF
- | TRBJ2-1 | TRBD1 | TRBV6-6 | TGTGCCAGCATCCAGACAGGGGGAGTCGGCAATGAGCAGTTCTTC | CASIQTGGVGNEQFF
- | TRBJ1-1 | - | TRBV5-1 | TGCGCCAGCAGCTTGTGGGGACTGGTGGACACTGAAGCTTTCTTT | CASSLWGLVDTEAFF
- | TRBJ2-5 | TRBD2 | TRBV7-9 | TGTGCCAGCAGCCCCGCCGGGGGACTAGATGTAGAGACCCAGTACTTC | CASSPAGGLDVETQYF